The present T cell receptor beta chain was sequenced within a study of T cell responses to AZD1222 COVID-19 vaccine. Study-level findings and limits: Clonal diversity was possibly underestimated; the donors were predominantly white British and more often female. Spike as a whole was targeted by vaccine-associated CD4 TCRs, dominant at 160-218 and 743-854.

Investigators merged groups given second doses at roughly 4 or roughly 12 weeks. With respect to this clone: As yet, its antigen is unknown.

Assay used: immunoSEQ multiplex PCR; TCRdb lists only in-frame clones, some missing. The sample contains 140,000 or so clones, 85% to 90% of which appear only once. Germline V gene lookup returns CDR1 SGHRS and CDR2 YFSETQ. The CDR3 covers 15 residues. Trimming removed 0 bases at V and 4 bases at J, with 13 bases between. The chain uses TRBV5-1 and TRBJ1-1; D call uncertain. The sequencing here drew on peripheral blood, taken 28 days after the second AZD1222 dose. This sequence was found in an adult who received the AZD1222 COVID-19 vaccine. The CDR3 region is CASSLGGDGGTEAFF. The CDR3 bases are TGCGCCAGCAGCTTGGGTGGGGATGGAGGCACTGAAGCTTTCTTT.